A single TCR beta chain is shown here with its context. Antigen: not known. This sample stems from a study of T-cell reconstitution after alpha-beta-depleted transplantation in children. Molecular barcoding with unique molecular identifiers was used for the TCRbeta library. TCRdb used MiXCR to reprocess the PCR reads, holding one entry per CDR3 protein. The sample yields about 900,000 distinct CDR3 sequences, roughly 31% seen once. Findings of the study overall: T cells produced anew were the main source of T-cell counts and diversity one year after transplant. As was reported, about two months after transplant, alpha-beta T cells came from several hundred expanded graft clones. Surviving recipient T cells and intrathymic progenitors accounted for some patients' high TCRbeta diversity at day 60.

This TCR was sampled from a boy under three years old who had a stem cell transplant for SCID, so the T cells may come from the graft donor. The sequences come from PBMCs, mostly from graft donor cells, collected 360 days after TCRalphabeta/CD19-depleted stem cell transplant.

CDR3 residues: CSARTGGPLSYNEQFF. CDR3 sequence (DNA): TGCAGTGCGCGGACAGGGGGCCCCCTCTCCTACAATGAGCAGTTCTTC. This rearrangement joins TRBV20-1 to TRBJ2-1, with 11 bases identical to TRBD1. This CDR3 region has 16 residues. Trimming took 6 bases from V and 0 from J; bases not matched to a gene: 7. Germline CDR1 and CDR2: DFQATT and SNEGSKA (reference sequence).